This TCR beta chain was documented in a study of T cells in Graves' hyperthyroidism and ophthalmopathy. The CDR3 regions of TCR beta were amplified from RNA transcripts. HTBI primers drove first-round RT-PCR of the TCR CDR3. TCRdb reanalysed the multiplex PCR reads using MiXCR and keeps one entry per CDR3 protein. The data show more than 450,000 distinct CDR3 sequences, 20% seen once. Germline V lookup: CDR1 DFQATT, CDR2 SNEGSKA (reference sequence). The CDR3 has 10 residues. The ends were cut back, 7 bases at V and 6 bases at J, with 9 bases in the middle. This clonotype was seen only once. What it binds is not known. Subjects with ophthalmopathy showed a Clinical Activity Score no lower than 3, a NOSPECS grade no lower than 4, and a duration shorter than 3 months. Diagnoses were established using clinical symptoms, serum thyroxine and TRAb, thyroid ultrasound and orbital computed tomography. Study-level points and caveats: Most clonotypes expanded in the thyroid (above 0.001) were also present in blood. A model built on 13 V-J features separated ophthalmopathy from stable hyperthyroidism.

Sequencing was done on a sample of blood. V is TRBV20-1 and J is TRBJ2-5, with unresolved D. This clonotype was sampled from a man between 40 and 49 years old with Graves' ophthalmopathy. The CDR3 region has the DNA TGCAGTGGCTCGCAAAAGACCCAGTACTTC. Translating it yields CSGSQKTQYF.